Each of the 9 T cell receptor beta chains below was sequenced from the same sample in a study of identical twins. TCRdb itself ran the 5' RACE reads through MiXCR, one entry per CDR3 protein. Here the sample spans some 570,000 distinct CDR3 sequences, around 20% being singletons. This sample also appeared in a second study, on yellow fever vaccine responses in identical twins.

The sample taken for sequencing was CD4+ T cells sorted from blood. The receptors stem from a woman in her late teens or twenties in good health.

The CDR3 nucleotides are TGTGCCATCAGTGAAGCCAGCCGATCTGGAAACACCATATATTTT. It yields the protein CAISEASRSGNTIYF. This sequence joins TRBV10-3 and TRBJ1-3; D not certain. Trimming took off 3 bases at V and 1 base at J, with 10 bases between the two ends. Germline CDR1 and CDR2: ENHRY and SYGVKD. This CDR3 has 15 amino acids.

This clonotype was observed a few times. The V and J genes are TRBV7-8 and TRBJ2-3; 11 nucleotides match TRBD1. This CDR3 has 15 residues. In germline, CDR1 is SGHVS, CDR2 FQNEAQ. V lost 5 bases to trimming and J lost 6 bases; unmatched junction nucleotides: 7. The CDR3 DNA follows: TGTGCCAGCAGCCCCCGGGACAGGGGGTCGGATACGCAGTATTTT. It yields the protein CASSPRDRGSDTQYF.

The chain combines TRBV11-1 with TRBJ2-7; D ambiguous. The germline V gene encodes CDR1 SGHAT and CDR2 FQDESV (reference sequence). The V end lost 0 bases, the J end lost 5 bases, and 8 bases lay between the germline ends. CDR3 length: 13 amino acids. The CDR3 bases are TGTGCCAGCAGCTTAGCGTTTAGCCACGAGCAGTACTTC. Amino acids: CASSLAFSHEQYF.

This clonotype was picked up many times. The chain is built from TRBV24-1 and TRBJ2-1; either TRBD1 or TRBD2 may supply D (5 bases each). The CDR3 runs to 16 residues. V dropped 5 bases and J dropped 6 bases, with 19 bases sitting between them. CDR1 is KGHDR and CDR2 is SFDVKD in the germline V gene. This CDR3 is CATSVRGGRAGNEQFF. As DNA, the CDR3 is TGTGCCACCAGTGTCCGAGGCGGCAGGGCGGGCAATGAGCAGTTCTTC.

In DNA, the CDR3 is TGCAGCGTTGAAAGGGGTAATGGGGCCAACGTCCTGACTTTC. Its translation is CSVERGNGANVLTF. The gene calls are TRBV29-1 and TRBJ2-6; D may be TRBD1 (5 bases). There are 14 residues in the CDR3. Germline V gene sequence: CDR1 SQVTM, CDR2 ANQGSEA. V lost 2 bases and J 3 bases, leaving 8 bases between the germline ends.

This clonotype was detected a few times. This chain uses TRBV2 with TRBJ1-1, with TRBD1 matching over 7 bases. Trimming at V came to 6 bases and at J to 0 bases, leaving 10 bases not matched to a gene. The germline V gene encodes CDR1 SNHLY and CDR2 FYNNEI. The CDR3 runs 16 residues. CDR3 in amino acids: CASRIQGMGMNTEAFF. CDR3 sequence (DNA): TGTGCCAGCAGAATACAGGGGATGGGGATGAACACTGAAGCTTTCTTT.

The chain uses TRBV5-5 and TRBJ1-2; D uncertain. The CDR3 length is 13 residues. Germline loops: CDR1 SGHKS, CDR2 YYEKEE (reference sequence). Deletions cut 0 bases from V and 4 bases from J, with 7 bases between. The CDR3 loop is CASSLAGPYGYTF. CDR3 DNA: TGTGCCAGCAGCTTGGCCGGTCCCTATGGCTACACCTTC.

J is TRBJ1-1 and V is TRBV3-1; no clear D. This CDR3 is built from 12 residues. Trimming removed 2 bases at V and 8 bases at J, with 9 bases between. Germline V gene lookup returns CDR1 LGHDT and CDR2 YNNKEL (reference sequence). The CDR3 sequence: CASSQLGGEAFF. Here the CDR3 DNA reads TGTGCCAGCAGCCAACTCGGTGGGGAAGCTTTCTTT.

This clonotype was observed a few times. This chain joins TRBV7-9 and TRBJ2-3; tentatively, D is TRBD2 (6 bases). With 5 bases removed from V and 6 bases from J, the gap between germline ends came to 18 bases. The V gene's germline CDR1 is SEHNR and CDR2 FQNEAQ (reference sequence). CDR3 length: 15 amino acids. The CDR3: CASSRRAADMDTQYF. Written as DNA, the CDR3 is TGTGCCAGCAGCCGGAGGGCCGCGGATATGGATACGCAGTATTTT.